The T cell receptor (beta chain) described here comes from a study of OX40 agonist ivuxolimab in advanced cancers. The wider study: It was permissible to have had prior anti-PD-1, anti-PD-L1 or anti-CTLA-4 therapy, and about 40% had some. Of the patients, three showed partial responses, one with hepatocellular carcinoma and two with cutaneous melanoma.

V was pared by 4 bases and J by 4 bases, with 11 bases between. Germline assignment: CDR1 SEHNR and CDR2 FQNEAQ (reference sequence). The CDR3 has 13 amino acids. The assay was immunoSEQ multiplex PCR, and TCRdb's table has in-frame clones only and misses some. The sample holds tens of thousands of clones, roughly 86% seen once. Blood samples were obtained at baseline, cycle 4 day 1, and cycle 7 day 1. The chain uses TRBV7-9 and TRBJ2-7; no definite D call. The sequences come from CD4+ or CD8+ T cells sorted from blood, collected in a trial of the OX40 agonist ivuxolimab. This TCR came from an adult with an advanced solid tumor such as melanoma, head and neck, liver or kidney cancer. The CDR3 loop reads CASSSRGGYEQYF. The CDR3 coding sequence is TGTGCCAGCAGCTCCCGTGGCGGATACGAGCAGTACTTC.